The 5 T cell receptor beta chains reported below all come from one sample, sequenced in a study of shared T cell receptors in the human thymus. Sequencing used immunoSEQ multiplex PCR; TCRdb keeps in-frame clones, though not all of them. The sample lists roughly 700,000 clones; over 75% were seen once. This same sample was also part of a study on human thymus T cells.

Sequencing used thymocytes. All receptors derive from a boy less than two years old with a congenital heart defect.

The chain employs TRBV2 and TRBJ2-7; 7 positions agree with TRBD2. CDR1 and CDR2 (germline): SNHLY, FYNNEI. This CDR3 contains 17 residues. Unmatched junction bases numbered 25, after V lost 8 bases and J lost 9 bases. The CDR3 nucleotides read TGTGCCAGCGGGGGGGAGGAGGGTCGGGGGAGGAGGATGGGGCAGTACTTC. Its translation is CASGGEEGRGRRMGQYF.

The chain has TRBV20-1 and TRBJ1-4, with a weak D call TRBD1 (5 bases). CDR1 is DFQATT, CDR2 SNEGSKA, per germline (reference sequence). The V end lost 6 bases, the J end lost 16 bases, and 9 bases lay between the germline ends. This CDR3 contains 8 residues. This chain's CDR3 is CSAQGGFF. The CDR3 DNA reads TGCAGTGCCCAGGGAGGGTTTTTT.

V is TRBV5-1 and J is TRBJ2-3; D remains ambiguous. V lost 4 bases and J lost 3, with 12 bases in between. The germline V gene has CDR1 SGHRS and CDR2 YFSETQ. The CDR3 is 14 amino acids. The CDR3 region has the DNA TGCGCCAGCAGCCCCCTCGTCGGGACAGATACGCAGTATTTT. This gives the protein CASSPLVGTDTQYF. The full variable domain, in which reference TRBV5-1 and TRBJ2-3 provide the parts outside the CDR3, is KAGVTQTPRYLIKTRGQQVTLSCSPISGHRSVSWYQQTPGQGLQFLFEYFSETQRNKGNFPGRFSGRQFSNSRSEMNVSTLELGDSALYLCASSPLVGTDTQYFGPGTRLTVL.

CDR3 amino acids: CASSRGQGNYGYTF. The DNA of the CDR3 is TGTGCCAGCAGCCGAGGACAGGGAAACTATGGCTACACCTTC. The rearrangement uses TRBV14 and TRBJ1-2; 8 positions match TRBD1. CDR3 size: 14 residues. V shed 4 bases, J shed 2 bases, and the junction held 3 bases outside the gene matches. CDR1 and CDR2 (germline): SGHDN, FVKESK.

Worth noting for this clone: At one end, the junction sequence differs from germline, possibly due to a read error. This rearrangement joins TRBV6-5 to TRBJ2-7, with D maybe TRBD2 (6 bases). This CDR3 is 13 amino acids long. The germline V gene has CDR1 MNHEY and CDR2 SVGAGI. The CDR3 loop reads CASSYRRTWPGEF. CDR3 nucleotides: TGTGCCAGCAGTTACCGACGGACTTGGCCGGGGGAATTC.